This T cell receptor beta chain originates from a study of blood T cell repertoires in COVID-19. Study background: Sites in the United States, Italy and Spain provided acute and convalescent COVID-19 samples.

The Seattle patients, enrolled during active infection, were followed longitudinally. The CDR3 is 14 amino acids. The V gene's germline CDR1 is SGHDT and CDR2 YYEEEE. Deletions cut 1 base from V and 7 bases from J, with 14 bases between. This clone came up once. In the original analysis: Estimation of nucleated cell counts was performed using reference gene primer amplification. Using immunoSEQ multiplex PCR, the repertoire was profiled, and TCRdb retains in-frame clones only, with some absent. The V and J calls and the clone size are those of that table, but D and trimming were determined from the DNA. The sample has 270,000 or so clones; nearly 90% are singletons.

This chain connects TRBV5-6 to TRBJ1-2; unclear D gene. This clonotype was obtained from a woman aged 25-40 years with COVID-19, enrolled during active disease. Sequencing was done on a sample of peripheral blood. CDR3 coding DNA: TGTGCCAGCAGCTTGTTCCTATCCGGGATTGGCTACACCTTC. Its translation: CASSLFLSGIGYTF. The variable domain in full, completed from reference TRBV5-6 and TRBJ1-2, reads DAGVTQSPTHLIKTRGQQVTLRCSPKSGHDTVSWYQQALGQGPQFIFQYYEEEERQRGNFPDRFSGHQFPNYSSELNVNALLLGDSALYLCASSLFLSGIGYTFGSGTRLTVV.